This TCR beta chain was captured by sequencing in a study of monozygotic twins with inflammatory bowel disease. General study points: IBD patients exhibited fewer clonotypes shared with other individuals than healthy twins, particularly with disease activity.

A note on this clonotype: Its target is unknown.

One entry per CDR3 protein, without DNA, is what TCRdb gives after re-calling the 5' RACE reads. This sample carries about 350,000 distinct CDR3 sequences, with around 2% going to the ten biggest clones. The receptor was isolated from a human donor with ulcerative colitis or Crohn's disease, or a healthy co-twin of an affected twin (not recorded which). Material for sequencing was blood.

The CDR3 sequence is CASTRGLGGANVLTF. J is TRBJ2-6 and V is TRBV5-1; without DNA, the TCRdb call of TRBD1 cannot be checked. Looked up from germline, CDR1 is SGHRS and CDR2 is YFSETQ. The CDR3 runs 15 residues.